These 12 T cell receptor beta chains originate from one sample sequenced in a study of blood T cell repertoires in COVID-19. TCRdb keeps only in-frame clones here, not all; method: immunoSEQ multiplex PCR. The sample lists roughly 330,000 clones, 70% to 90% occurring once. Sequenced: PBMCs or T cells enriched from blood (not recorded which). All receptors come from a woman aged 18-29 years who had recovered from COVID-19.

Only a few counts were recorded for this clone. The chain joins TRBV30 to TRBJ1-2, with 9 bases aligning to TRBD1. This CDR3 contains 13 residues. Germline V gene lookup returns CDR1 GTSNPN and CDR2 SVGIG (reference sequence). J lost 2 bases, V lost 4 bases, and 2 bases had no gene match. The CDR3 nucleotides are TGTGCCTGGAACGACAGGGGGAACTATGGCTACACCTTC. Amino acids: CAWNDRGNYGYTF. The whole variable domain, remainder taken from reference TRBV30 and TRBJ1-2, is SQTIHQWPATLVQPVGSPLSLECTVEGTSNPNLYWYRQAAGRGLQLLFYSVGIGQISSEVPQNLSASRPQDRQFILSSKKLLLSDSGFYLCAWNDRGNYGYTFGSGTRLTVV.

This clone was counted between two and nine times. J is TRBJ1-6 and V is TRBV10-2, with 9 bases lining up with TRBD1. Germline V gene sequence: CDR1 WSHSY, CDR2 SAAADI. Unmatched junction bases numbered 4, after V lost 1 base and J lost 3 bases. The CDR3 is 17 amino acids. In nucleotides, the CDR3 is TGCGCCAGCAGTGAGTTCGCGACAGGGGGCTATAATTCACCCCTCCACTTT. Translated: CASSEFATGGYNSPLHF.

The chain links TRBV5-1 to TRBJ1-2; no clear D gene. CDR1 and CDR2 (germline): SGHRS, YFSETQ. The CDR3 is 15 residues long. Deletions cut 0 bases from V and 2 bases from J, with 11 bases between. In nucleotides, the CDR3 is TGCGCCAGCAGCTTGGATTCAGGATCCAACTATGGCTACACCTTC. It codes for CASSLDSGSNYGYTF.

This clone has more than one count but fewer than ten. The chain combines TRBV28 with TRBJ1-4; TRBD1 aligns across 10 bases. CDR1 and CDR2 (germline): MDHEN, SYDVKM. CDR3 size: 17 residues. The junction had 12 bases not matched to a gene; V was cut back by 8 bases and J by 3 bases. CDR3 protein: CASATGGFLGANEKLFF. Here the CDR3 DNA reads TGTGCCAGCGCGACAGGGGGCTTTTTGGGGGCTAATGAAAAACTGTTTTTT.

DNA of the CDR3: TGTGCCAGCAGTGAAGTAACGGGGCCCCAGCATTTT. It translates to CASSEVTGPQHF. The chain employs TRBV25-1 and TRBJ1-5, with D unclear. CDR1 is MGHDK and CDR2 is SYGVNS in the germline V gene. The V end lost 2 bases, the J end lost 9 bases, and 8 bases lay between the germline ends. The CDR3 sequence is 12 residues long.

The chain carries TRBV28 and TRBJ1-2; 7 bases fit TRBD1. Germline loops: CDR1 MDHEN, CDR2 SYDVKM. V shed 5 bases and J 5 bases; nucleotides not matched to a gene: 8. CDR3 length: 14 residues. The CDR3 loop is CASSPLAGGYGYTF. CDR3 coding DNA: TGTGCCAGCAGTCCCCTGGCAGGGGGATATGGCTACACCTTC.

The CDR3 region is CATSDPRASALLQETQYF. The CDR3 coding sequence is TGTGCCACCAGTGATCCCCGGGCTAGCGCCCTTTTACAAGAGACCCAGTACTTC. V usage is TRBV24-1 and J usage is TRBJ2-5; D possibly corresponds to TRBD2 (6 bases). V lost 3 bases to trimming and J lost 2 bases, with 21 bases between them. The CDR3 has 18 amino acids. CDR1 KGHDR and CDR2 SFDVKD come from the germline V gene.

The chain has TRBV1 and TRBJ2-2; TRBD2, the table's D call, lacks a check against the DNA. TRBV1 has pseudogene status. CDR3 length equals 17 residues. The CDR3 spells CTSSGRDGRCGTGELFF. The CDR3 DNA reads as TGCACCAGCAGCGGGCGGGACGGCCGGTGCGGCACCGGGGAGCTGTTTTTT.

V gene TRBV5-6 combines with J gene TRBJ1-1, with 7 bases identical to TRBD1. The V and J ends lost 4 bases and 6 bases, in that order; junction bases with no gene match: 15. This CDR3 comprises 16 residues. Germline CDR1 SGHDT, CDR2 YYEEEE. CDR3 amino acids: CASSRYRDSRMAEAFF. In nucleotides, the CDR3 is TGTGCCAGCAGCCGCTACCGGGACAGCCGTATGGCTGAAGCTTTCTTT.

The rearrangement uses TRBV19 and TRBJ1-5; possible D gene TRBD1, 6 bases. Germline lookup yields CDR1 LNHDA and CDR2 SQIVND (reference sequence). The CDR3 runs to 15 residues. V dropped 7 bases and J dropped 1 base, with 14 bases sitting between them. The CDR3 reads CASNTGQASNQPQHF. CDR3 sequence (DNA): TGTGCCAGTAACACAGGGCAGGCGAGCAATCAGCCCCAGCATTTT.

This rearrangement joins TRBV27 to TRBJ1-1; D possibly corresponds to TRBD1 (5 bases). V gave up 4 bases and J gave up 0 bases, with 9 bases separating them. This CDR3 has 14 residues. CDR1 and CDR2 (germline): MNHEY, SMNVEV (reference sequence). The CDR3 reads CASSSGGLNTEAFF. The CDR3 coding sequence is TGTGCCAGCAGTTCCGGGGGGTTGAACACTGAAGCTTTCTTT.

This sequence joins TRBV12-5 and TRBJ1-1; TRBD1 might be the D (6 bases). V dropped 2 bases and J dropped 4 bases, with 23 bases sitting between them. The CDR3 covers 18 residues. CDR1 LGHNT and CDR2 FRNRAP come from the germline V gene. The CDR3 here is CASGLPPLVGQPPTEAFF. The CDR3 DNA is TGTGCTAGTGGTTTGCCACCCCTGGTGGGACAACCTCCCACTGAAGCTTTCTTT.